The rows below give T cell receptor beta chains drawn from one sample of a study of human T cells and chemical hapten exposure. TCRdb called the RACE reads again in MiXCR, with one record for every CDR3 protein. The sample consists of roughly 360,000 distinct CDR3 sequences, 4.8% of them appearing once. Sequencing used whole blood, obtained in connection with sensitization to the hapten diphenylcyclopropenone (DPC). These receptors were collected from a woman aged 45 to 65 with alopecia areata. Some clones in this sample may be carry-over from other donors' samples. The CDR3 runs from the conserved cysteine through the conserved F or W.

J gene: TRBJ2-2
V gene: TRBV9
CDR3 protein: CASSTQQLPNTGELFF

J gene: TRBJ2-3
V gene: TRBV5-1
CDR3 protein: CASSLEGLAGMRTDTQYF

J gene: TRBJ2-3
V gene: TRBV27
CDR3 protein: CASSPLLAGGTDTQYF

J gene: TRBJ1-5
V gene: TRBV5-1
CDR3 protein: CASSLAGAGNQPQHF

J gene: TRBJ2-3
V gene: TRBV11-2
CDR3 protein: CASSPSGRVNTQYF

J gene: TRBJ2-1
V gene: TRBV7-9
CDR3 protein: CASNPLAGGRNEQFF

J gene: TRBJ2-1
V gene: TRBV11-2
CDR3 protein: CASSLQNEQFF

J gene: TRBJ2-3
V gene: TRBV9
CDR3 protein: CASSVGGGRGDTQYF

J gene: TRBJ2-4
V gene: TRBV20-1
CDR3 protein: CSARLEGAKNIQYF

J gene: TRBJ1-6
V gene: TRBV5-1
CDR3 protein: CASSWVQGANSPLHF

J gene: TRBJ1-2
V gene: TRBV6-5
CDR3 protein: CASSPDGSNYGYTF

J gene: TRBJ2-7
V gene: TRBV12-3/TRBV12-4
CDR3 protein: CASSPTGIYEQYF

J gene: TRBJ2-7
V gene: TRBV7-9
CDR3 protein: CASSSGQSSYEQYF

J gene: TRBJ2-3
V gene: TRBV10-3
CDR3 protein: CAITDLPTSTDTQYF

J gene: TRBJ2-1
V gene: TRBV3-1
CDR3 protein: CASSQPDRGPYNEQFF

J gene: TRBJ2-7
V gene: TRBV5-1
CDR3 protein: CASSSTGTNSPEQYF

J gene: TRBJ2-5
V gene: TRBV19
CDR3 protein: CASSTGLAGEETQYF

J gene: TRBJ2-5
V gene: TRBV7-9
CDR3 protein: CASLGLGETQYF

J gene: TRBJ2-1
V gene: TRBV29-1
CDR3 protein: CSAGNEQFF

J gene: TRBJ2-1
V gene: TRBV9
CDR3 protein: CASSAGGGGHNEQFF

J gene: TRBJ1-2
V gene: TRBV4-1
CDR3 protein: CASSQDSGDGYTF

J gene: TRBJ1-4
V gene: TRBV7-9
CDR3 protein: CASSFMGEGEKLFF

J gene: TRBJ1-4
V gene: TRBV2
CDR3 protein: CASSLPGSNEKLFF

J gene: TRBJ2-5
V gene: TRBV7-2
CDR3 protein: CASSPDRGQQETQYF

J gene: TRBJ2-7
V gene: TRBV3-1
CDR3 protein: CAISHATQASYEQYF

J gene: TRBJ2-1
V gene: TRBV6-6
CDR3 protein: CASTGGGDYNEQFF

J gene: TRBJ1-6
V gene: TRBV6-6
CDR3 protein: CASSPDREPNNSPLHF

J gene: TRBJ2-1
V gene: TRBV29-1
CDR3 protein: CSVEGSSSYNEQFF

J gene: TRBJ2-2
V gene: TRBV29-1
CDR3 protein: CSSTGETDTGELFF

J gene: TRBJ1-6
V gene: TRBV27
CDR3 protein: CASREFQGALNSPLHF

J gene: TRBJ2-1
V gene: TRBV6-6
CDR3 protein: CASSIGQGVIGNEQFF

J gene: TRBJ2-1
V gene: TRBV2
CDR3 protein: CASALGAGYNEQFF

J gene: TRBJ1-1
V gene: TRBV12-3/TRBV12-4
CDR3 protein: CASTQKLNTEAFF

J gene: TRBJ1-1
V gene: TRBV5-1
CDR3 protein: CASSLATGANTEAFF

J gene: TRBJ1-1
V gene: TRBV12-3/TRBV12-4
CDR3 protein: CASSFSSAEAFF

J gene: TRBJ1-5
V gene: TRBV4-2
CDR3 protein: CASSQDSGQGFQPQHF

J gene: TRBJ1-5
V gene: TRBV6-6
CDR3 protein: CASSYWTGGDQPQHF

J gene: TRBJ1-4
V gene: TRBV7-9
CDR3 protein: CASSPQGEKLFF